Listed below are T cell receptor beta chains from one sample, sequenced in a study of regulatory T cells in long-lasting Graves disease. A single record per CDR3 protein comes from TCRdb applying MiXCR to the multiplex PCR reads. Of under 300,000 distinct CDR3 sequences detected, about 19% appear once; the ten largest clones hold approximately 15%. The input for sequencing was peripheral blood mononuclear cells (PBMCs), taken at new diagnosis, from a patient treated with antithyroid drugs. These receptors were collected from a female donor with Graves disease. The CDR3 runs from the conserved cysteine through the conserved F or W. The D gene is left open where the match is weak. The size of a clone is reported for some rows only, either as once, few or many, or as a class for expanded clones.

d_call	j_call	v_call	clone_size	cdr3_aa	cdr3_nt
NA	TRBJ1-2	TRBV27	many	CASSRVGHANYGYTF	TGTGCCAGCAGCCGTGTAGGACACGCTAACTATGGCTACACCTTC
NA	TRBJ2-5	TRBV29-1	many	CSVDGQTQETQYF	TGCAGCGTTGATGGACAGACCCAAGAGACCCAGTACTTC
NA	TRBJ1-2	TRBV5-4	NA	CASSLGGTFDGYTF	TGTGCCAGCAGCTTAGGAGGGACATTCGATGGCTACACCTTC
TRBD1	TRBJ2-1	TRBV28	NA	CASRTGAVRGNEQFF	TGTGCCAGCAGGACAGGGGCAGTTCGTGGGAATGAGCAGTTCTTC
NA	TRBJ1-2	TRBV6-1	many	CASSNHNYGYTF	TGTGCCAGCAGTAATCACAACTATGGCTACACCTTC
TRBD1	TRBJ2-3	TRBV7-2	medium-sized	CASRNLGGLADTQYF	TGTGCCAGCCGGAACCTAGGGGGCTTAGCAGATACGCAGTATTTT
NA	TRBJ2-7	TRBV6-1	many	CASSEYRGSSYEQYF	TGTGCCAGCAGTGAATATCGGGGGTCCTCCTACGAGCAGTACTTC
TRBD1	TRBJ1-6	TRBV6-1	NA	CASSEGSGQGVYNSPLHF	TGTGCCAGCAGTGAGGGGTCGGGACAGGGGGTCTATAATTCACCCCTCCACTTT
TRBD1	TRBJ2-7	TRBV18	many	CASSDRQGNSYEQYF	TGTGCCAGCTCAGACAGACAGGGGAACTCCTACGAGCAGTACTTC
NA	TRBJ1-3	TRBV3-1	NA	CASSQGDSSGNTIYF	TGTGCCAGCAGCCAAGGGGATTCCTCTGGAAACACCATATATTTT
TRBD1	TRBJ1-2	TRBV11-3	NA	CASSMGQGAFGYTF	TGTGCCAGCAGCATGGGACAGGGGGCGTTTGGCTACACCTTC
TRBD1	TRBJ2-3	TRBV2	many	CASSGQGGQLTSTDTQYF	TGTGCCAGCAGCGGACAGGGGGGCCAACTCACTAGCACAGATACGCAGTATTTT
NA	TRBJ1-4	TRBV6-5	few	CASSYSRDPDQQNEKLFF	TGTGCCAGCAGTTACAGCCGGGACCCAGACCAACAAAATGAAAAACTGTTTTTT
NA	TRBJ1-1	TRBV9	many	CASSVGIDTEAFF	TGTGCCAGCAGCGTAGGGATAGACACTGAAGCTTTCTTT
TRBD2	TRBJ2-3	TRBV6-1	NA	CASSGGLAGGHLNTQYF	TGTGCCAGCAGTGGGGGGCTAGCGGGAGGACACCTAAATACGCAGTATTTT
TRBD2	TRBJ2-3	TRBV6-1	many	CASSGGLAGGDTQYF	TGTGCCAGCAGTGGGGGACTAGCGGGGGGCGATACGCAGTATTTT
TRBD1	TRBJ2-6	TRBV10-3	NA	CATQRTGEGISGGNVLTF	TGTGCCACACAAAGGACAGGGGAGGGAATCTCTGGCGGCAACGTCCTGACTTTC
TRBD1	TRBJ2-7	TRBV18	many	CASSPRTGSNEQYF	TGTGCCAGCTCACCTCGGACAGGGTCCAACGAGCAGTACTTC
NA	TRBJ2-1	TRBV6-9	many	CASSYTPRGPLRNEQFF	TGTGCCAGCAGTTATACGCCCAGGGGCCCCCTTCGGAATGAGCAGTTCTTC
NA	TRBJ2-1	TRBV11-2	many	CASSSPDRKEQFF	TGTGCCAGCAGCTCCCCCGACAGGAAAGAGCAGTTCTTC
TRBD2	TRBJ2-3	TRBV19	many	CASTDLGTSGSGTDTQYF	TGTGCCAGTACCGACTTGGGGACTAGCGGGAGTGGCACAGATACGCAGTATTTT
NA	TRBJ1-4	TRBV7-3	few	CASSPRWRAGEVEKLFF	TGTGCCAGCAGCCCCCGATGGAGGGCAGGGGAGGTGGAAAAACTGTTTTTT
TRBD2	TRBJ2-5	TRBV20-1	many	CSARDGSSGSQTQYF	TGCAGTGCTAGAGATGGGTCTAGCGGGAGCCAGACCCAGTACTTC
NA	TRBJ2-2	TRBV5-5	NA	CASSLTRGGELFF	TGTGCCAGCAGCTTAACCCGGGGCGGGGAGCTGTTTTTT
NA	TRBJ2-2	TRBV6-5	many	CASSFGTYTGELFF	TGTGCCAGCAGTTTCGGGACATACACCGGGGAGCTGTTTTTT
NA	TRBJ2-3	TRBV4-2	many	CASSQGLIDTQYF	TGTGCCAGCAGCCAAGGTTTGATAGATACGCAGTATTTT
NA	TRBJ2-5	TRBV20-1	many	CSAREDSQETQYF	TGCAGTGCTAGAGAGGACTCCCAAGAGACCCAGTACTTC
TRBD2	TRBJ2-1	TRBV7-8	once	CASSFYLAGGPYEQFF	TGTGCCAGCAGCTTCTACCTAGCGGGGGGGCCGTATGAGCAGTTCTTC
NA	TRBJ2-3	TRBV6-5	many	CASSYRGSDTQYF	TGTGCCAGCAGTTATCGTGGGTCAGATACGCAGTATTTT
TRBD1	TRBJ1-5	TRBV10-3	NA	CASTRDRVGQPQHF	TGTGCCAGCACCCGGGACAGGGTTGGTCAGCCCCAGCATTTT
NA	TRBJ1-5	TRBV28	many	CASSRRQSNQPQHF	TGTGCCAGCAGTAGACGACAGTCGAATCAGCCCCAGCATTTT
NA	TRBJ2-2	TRBV3-1	many	CASSQEGGGELFF	TGTGCCAGCAGCCAAGAAGGAGGCGGGGAGCTGTTTTTT
NA	TRBJ2-5	TRBV30	NA	CAWTRKDFGTQYF	TGTGCCTGGACGAGGAAAGATTTTGGGACCCAGTACTTC
NA	TRBJ2-4	TRBV11-3	many	CASSLLGDIQYF	TGTGCCAGCAGCTTACTGGGTGACATTCAGTACTTC
NA	TRBJ1-2	TRBV3-2	many	CASRGEEGGISF	TGTGCCAGCAGAGGGGAGGAAGGGGGAATTTCTTTC
NA	TRBJ2-3	TRBV5-6	once	CASSSGWGTDTQYF	TGTGCCAGCAGCTCGGGGTGGGGCACAGATACGCAGTATTTT
NA	TRBJ1-4	TRBV3-1	many	CASSQRTVNEKLFF	TGTGCCAGCAGCCAAAGGACTGTTAATGAAAAACTGTTTTTT